This TCR beta chain was identified in a study of T cell clonotyping in hematopoietic cell transplantation. V was pared by 5 bases and J by 4 bases, with 7 bases of the junction left unmatched. CDR1 is LNHDA and CDR2 is SQIVND in the germline V gene (reference sequence). CDR3 length: 14 amino acids. The data were produced by immunoSEQ multiplex PCR, yet TCRdb's version contains in-frame clones alone and is incomplete. The table includes over 15,000 clones, 93% detected once. Time point of the sample: recipient sample about 28 days before transplant, after cytoreduction. The V and J genes are TRBV19 and TRBJ2-5, with 7 bases matching TRBD1. The TCR was taken from a man between 18 and 29 years old with biphenotypic leukemia. Some clones in this sample may be carry-over from other donors' samples. This specimen was peripheral blood mononuclear cells, taken before stem cell transplant. CDR3 sequence reads: CASSVRGFGETQYF. In nucleotides, the CDR3 is TGTGCCAGTAGTGTCAGGGGGTTTGGAGAGACCCAGTACTTC.